The rows below give T cell receptor beta chains drawn from one sample of a study of T cell responses to AZD1222 COVID-19 vaccine. The table came from immunoSEQ multiplex PCR; TCRdb's copy has only in-frame clones and leaves some out. Among 95,000 to 130,000 clones listed, 85% to 95% were seen once. Sample: peripheral blood, taken on day 0 of AZD1222 vaccination. The receptor set was obtained from an adult in good health. Both conserved end residues are part of each CDR3. A D gene is named only where the DNA matches it firmly. The size field is filled for only some rows; it gives once, few, many or a size class.

TRBJ2-7 TRBV30 - - TGTGCCTGGAGTAGGGGTGTAGCCTACGAGCAGTACTTC CAWSRGVAYEQYF
TRBJ2-1 TRBV30 TRBD2 - TGTGCCTGGAGCGCATCCTTCAGCGGGACCTCCTACAATGAGCAGTTCTTC CAWSASFSGTSYNEQFF
TRBJ2-6 TRBV19 - - TGTGCCTCCTCGGGGGCAGGGTCCCTCTCTGGGGCCAACGTCCTGACTTTC CASSGAGSLSGANVLTF
TRBJ2-2 TRBV28 TRBD1 - TGTGCCAGCAGTTCGGGACAGGGCGACACCGGGGAGCTGTTTTTT CASSSGQGDTGELFF
TRBJ1-5 TRBV18 TRBD1 - TGTGCCAGCTCACCCTTGTCAGGGGGCCAGCCCCAGCATTTT CASSPLSGGQPQHF
TRBJ2-1 TRBV19 TRBD1 - TGTGCCAGTAGTAGAGAGAGAGCAGGGGGCACTGAGCAGTTCTTC CASSRERAGGTEQFF
TRBJ1-1 TRBV19 - - TGTGCCAGTAGTTTAACCATGGACGGCACTGAAGCTTTCTTT CASSLTMDGTEAFF
TRBJ1-2 TRBV9 - - TGTGCCAGCAGCGTAGATCCCCAGGGTCGGTATGGCTACACCTTC CASSVDPQGRYGYTF
TRBJ2-3 TRBV5-1 TRBD2 - TGCGCCAGCAGCTTGGGGGGGACTAGCCGAGCAGATACGCAGTATTTT CASSLGGTSRADTQYF
TRBJ2-1 TRBV7-8 - - TGTGCCAGCAGCTTCGATTTCTTGTACAATGAGCAGTTCTTC CASSFDFLYNEQFF
TRBJ1-3 TRBV10-1 TRBD1 - TGCGCCAGCTCACAAGGGGGCTGGAACACCATATATTTT CASSQGGWNTIYF
TRBJ2-5 TRBV30 TRBD2 - TGTGCCTGGAGTGTACTCGGGCGGGAGTCGTTTAGGGGCCAAGAGACCCAGTACTTC CAWSVLGRESFRGQETQYF
TRBJ2-5 TRBV5-8 TRBD2 once TGTGCCAGCAGCTATGGCGCATGGGCAGGGAGGGAAGAGACCCAGTACTTC CASSYGAWAGREETQYF
TRBJ2-1 TRBV27 - - TGTGCCAGCAGTCCCCCCGGCGCCGCCCGCTCCTACAATGAGCAGTTCTTC CASSPPGAARSYNEQFF
TRBJ1-3 TRBV6-5 TRBD1 - TGTGCCAGCAGTTGGCAGGGGGACTCTGGAAACACCATATATTTT CASSWQGDSGNTIYF
TRBJ2-1 TRBV15 - - TGTGCCACCAGCAGAGATAGGGGCTCTGAGCAGTTCTTC CATSRDRGSEQFF
TRBJ1-5 TRBV6-6 - - TGTGCCAGCAGCTACAATGAAAAATATCAGCCCCAGCATTTT CASSYNEKYQPQHF
TRBJ2-5 TRBV18 - - TGTGCCAGCTCACCAAAAGAGACCCAGTACTTC CASSPKETQYF
TRBJ2-2 TRBV10-3 - - TGTGCCATCAGTGATTTTGTAGGTGGAGGCTCCGAGACCGGGGAGCTGTTTTTT CAISDFVGGGSETGELFF
TRBJ1-1 TRBV3-1/TRBV3-2 TRBD1 - TGTGCCAGCAGCCAAGATTTGTACAGGGGGGCCGCTTTCTTT CASSQDLYRGAAFF